This T cell receptor (beta chain) was identified in a study of control samples from healthy donors and cancer patients. V lost 1 base, J lost 7 bases, and 10 bases lay in between. This CDR3 spans 13 amino acids. Germline V lookup: CDR1 SEHNR, CDR2 FQNEAQ (reference sequence). Sequencing was performed with immunoSEQ multiplex PCR; in TCRdb, only in-frame clones are kept and a portion is missing. Of about 130,000 clones listed, 75% to 95% were seen once; the top ten hold roughly 8.8%. This sequence joins TRBV7-9 and TRBJ1-1; D unclear. Specimen: blood. This receptor was identified in a man aged 18 to 29 in good health. The CDR3 DNA is TGTGCCAGCAGCTTAGGAGGGTACGGTGAAGCTTTCTTT. It encodes CASSLGGYGEAFF.